Listed here are 15 T cell receptor beta chains from one sample, sequenced in a study of blood T cell repertoires in COVID-19. Only in-frame clones appear in the TCRdb table, and some are missing; sequencing was by immunoSEQ multiplex PCR. The sample has about 220,000 clones, 83% seen once. Sequences were obtained from peripheral blood. The receptors were sampled from a woman aged 45-60 years with acute or convalescent COVID-19.

This clone occurred once. The chain has TRBV18 and TRBJ2-3, with 8 bases aligning to TRBD2. V shed 2 bases, J shed 1 base, and the junction held 11 bases outside the gene matches. CDR1 is KGHSH, CDR2 LQKENI, per germline. The CDR3 spans 18 residues. CDR3: CASSPGFEAGGGTDTQYF. The CDR3, as DNA: TGTGCCAGCTCACCAGGCTTTGAGGCGGGAGGAGGCACAGATACGCAGTATTTT. The entire variable domain, with the rest obtained from reference TRBV18 and TRBJ2-3, is as follows: NAGVMQNPRHLVRRRGQEARLRCSPMKGHSHVYWYRQLPEEGLKFMVYLQKENIIDESGMPKERFSAEFPKEGPSILRIQQVVRGDSAAYFCASSPGFEAGGGTDTQYFGPGTRLTVL.

The genes are TRBV28 and TRBJ2-5; 9 bases agree with TRBD2. CDR1 and CDR2 from the germline V gene are MDHEN and SYDVKM. The trim removed 5 bases at V and 6 bases at J, leaving 13 bases unmatched. This CDR3 comprises 16 residues. CDR3 residues: CASSGVEGLAMKTQYF. The CDR3 bases are TGTGCCAGCAGTGGCGTGGAAGGACTAGCGATGAAGACCCAGTACTTC. The full variable domain, in which reference TRBV28 and TRBJ2-5 provide the parts outside the CDR3, is DVKVTQSSRYLVKRTGEKVFLECVQDMDHENMFWYRQDPGLGLRLIYFSYDVKMKEKGDIPEGYSVSREKKERFSLILESASTNQTSMYLCASSGVEGLAMKTQYFGPGTRLLVL.

This clone was found a few times. The chain links TRBV18 to TRBJ1-2, with D unclear. V was cut by 3 bases and J by 3 bases, with 5 bases left in between. The germline V gene has CDR1 KGHSH and CDR2 LQKENI. CDR3 length equals 12 residues. The CDR3, as DNA: TGTGCCAGCTCACCTCGGGACTATGGCTACACCTTC. Translated: CASSPRDYGYTF.

This clone was seen just once. J is TRBJ2-2 and V is TRBV5-1, with D perhaps TRBD2 (6 bases). V gave up 1 base and J gave up 0 bases, with 22 bases separating them. The V gene's germline CDR1 is SGHRS and CDR2 YFSETQ. CDR3 length: 20 residues. CDR3 bases: TGCGCCAGCAGCTTGAATGTCGATCGCGGGGCCACCTCGAACACCGGGGAGCTGTTTTTT. It encodes CASSLNVDRGATSNTGELFF.

The rearrangement joins TRBV5-1 to TRBJ2-7; D is perhaps TRBD2 (7 bases). This CDR3 is built from 16 residues. Trimming stripped 4 bases from V and 2 bases from J, with 19 bases between. Germline V lookup: CDR1 SGHRS, CDR2 YFSETQ. The CDR3 sequence: CASSLTYREGAYEQYF. The DNA of the CDR3 is TGCGCCAGCAGCCTTACGTACAGGGAGGGGGCCTACGAGCAGTACTTC.

The V gene is TRBV11-3, the J gene TRBJ2-5, with a possible D match to TRBD1 (6 bases). Germline V gene data show CDR1 as SGHNT and CDR2 as YENEEA. Trimming pared 3 bases from V and 5 bases from J, leaving 28 bases between. The CDR3 runs 19 residues. CDR3 amino acids: CASSLLPARLTGRRETQYF. The CDR3 DNA follows: TGTGCCAGCAGCTTGTTACCAGCCCGACTTACAGGGAGAAGGGAGACCCAGTACTTC.

The rearrangement uses TRBV28 and TRBJ1-3, with D possibly matching TRBD1 (5 bases). The germline V and J ends were trimmed by 8 bases and 0 bases, with 8 bases remaining between them. Germline CDR1 MDHEN, CDR2 SYDVKM. This CDR3 has 13 residues. The DNA for the CDR3 is TGTGCCAGCCGGGACTACTCTGGAAACACCATATATTTT. This sequence encodes CASRDYSGNTIYF.

The chain has TRBV12-3 or TRBV12-4 and TRBJ1-5, with D possibly being TRBD1 (5 bases). With 4 bases removed from V and 11 bases from J, the gap between germline ends came to 15 bases. This CDR3 has 13 amino acids. The DNA for the CDR3 is TGTGCCAGCAGTTCGACCCGCGCGGGGGCCCAGCATTTT. This translates into CASSSTRAGAQHF.

V and J are TRBV27 and TRBJ2-6; D is uncertain. This CDR3 has 13 residues. Germline values: CDR1 MNHEY, CDR2 SMNVEV (reference sequence). V was cut by 3 bases and J by 2 bases, with 2 bases left in between. The CDR3 region has the DNA TGTGCCAGCAGTTTCGCTGGGGCCAACGTCCTGACTTTC. It yields the protein CASSFAGANVLTF.

The chain's CDR3 is CASSSEVDGELFF. The CDR3 region has the DNA TGTGCCAGCAGCTCTGAGGTAGACGGGGAGCTGTTTTTT. The J gene is TRBJ2-2, the V gene TRBV7-6; D unclear. With 4 bases removed from V and 7 bases from J, the gap between germline ends came to 10 bases. The CDR3 is made up of 13 amino acids. Germline CDR1 is SGHVS and CDR2 is FNYEAQ.

The chain uses TRBV28 and TRBJ2-7, with D tentatively TRBD2 (7 bases). The germline CDR1 and CDR2 sequences are MDHEN and SYDVKM. The ends were cut back, 5 bases at V and 5 bases at J, with 19 bases in the middle. The length of the CDR3 is 15 residues. The CDR3 region is CASSPPGGRRNEQYF. The CDR3 region has the DNA TGTGCCAGCAGTCCTCCCGGGGGGCGTAGGAACGAGCAGTACTTC.

This chain links TRBV28 with TRBJ2-7; D is possibly TRBD1 (6 bases). This CDR3 has 15 amino acids. Germline V gives CDR1 MDHEN, CDR2 SYDVKM. V was cut by 2 bases and J by 6 bases, with 17 bases left in between. The CDR3: CASSLRGTANFEQYF. The CDR3, as DNA: TGTGCCAGCAGTTTAAGGGGGACGGCAAATTTCGAGCAGTACTTC.

The CDR3 spells CASAQGRGGDIEQFF. The CDR3 DNA follows: TGTGCCAGCGCCCAAGGGAGGGGAGGGGACATTGAGCAGTTCTTC. The chain uses TRBV7-2 and TRBJ2-1; perhaps TRBD2 as D (7 bases). The V gene lost 8 bases and the J gene lost 9 bases, with 23 bases spanning the gap. This CDR3 is built from 15 residues. Germline V gene sequence: CDR1 SGHTA, CDR2 FQGNSA.

V gene TRBV28 combines with J gene TRBJ2-1, with a weak D call TRBD2 (5 bases). Germline CDR1 reads MDHEN; CDR2 reads SYDVKM. This CDR3 spans 19 amino acids. Deletions cut 3 bases from V and 0 bases from J, with 21 bases between. This CDR3 reads CASSFRFGGRGSSYNEQFF. The CDR3 DNA sequence: TGTGCCAGCAGTTTTCGATTTGGAGGACGTGGAAGCTCCTACAATGAGCAGTTCTTC.

This clone showed up just once. V is TRBV30 and J is TRBJ2-7; no firm D call. V shed 1 base and J shed 0 bases, with 7 bases lying between them. This CDR3 is built from 13 residues. Germline V lookup: CDR1 GTSNPN, CDR2 SVGIG (reference sequence). The CDR3 spells CAWSERSSYEQYF. In DNA, the CDR3 is TGTGCCTGGAGTGAAAGGAGCTCCTACGAGCAGTACTTC.